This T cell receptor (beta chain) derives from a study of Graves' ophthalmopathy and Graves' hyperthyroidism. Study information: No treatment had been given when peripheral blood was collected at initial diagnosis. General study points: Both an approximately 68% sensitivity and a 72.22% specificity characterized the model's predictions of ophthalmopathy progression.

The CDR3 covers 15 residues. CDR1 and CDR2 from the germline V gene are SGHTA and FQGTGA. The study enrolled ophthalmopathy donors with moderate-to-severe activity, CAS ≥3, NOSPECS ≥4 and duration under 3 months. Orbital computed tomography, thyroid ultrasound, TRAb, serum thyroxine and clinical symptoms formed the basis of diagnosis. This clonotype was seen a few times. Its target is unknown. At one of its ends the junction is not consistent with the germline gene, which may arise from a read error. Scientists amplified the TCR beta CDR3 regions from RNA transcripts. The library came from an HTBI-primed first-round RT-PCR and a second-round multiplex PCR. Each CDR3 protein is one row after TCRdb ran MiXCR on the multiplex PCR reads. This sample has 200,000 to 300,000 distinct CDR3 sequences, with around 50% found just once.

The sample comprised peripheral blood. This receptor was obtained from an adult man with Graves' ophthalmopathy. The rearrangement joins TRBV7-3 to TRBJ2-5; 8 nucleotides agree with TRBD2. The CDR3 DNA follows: TGTGCTAGCAGCCGTTACGGGGGGGCCGAAGAGACCCAGTACTTC. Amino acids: CASSRYGGAEETQYF.